This is a list of T cell receptor beta chains from one sample in a study of cytomegalovirus exposure and HLA in healthy donors. Profiled with immunoSEQ multiplex PCR; TCRdb holds only in-frame clones, not every one. This listing includes roughly 30,000 clones. The sample comprised PBMCs. These receptor sequences come from a woman between 40 and 55 years old in good health and CMV-seropositive. CDR3s include the opening cysteine and the closing phenylalanine or tryptophan. The D gene is left open where the match is weak.

TRBJ2-2	TRBD1	TRBV9	CASSPQGTGLTGELFF	TGTGCCAGCAGCCCGCAGGGGACAGGGCTCACCGGGGAGCTGTTTTTT
TRBJ1-2	NA	TRBV5-1	CASSLEEGLTYGYTF	TGCGCCAGCAGCTTGGAGGAGGGATTAACCTATGGCTACACCTTC
TRBJ2-1	TRBD2	TRBV4-1	CASSQERGRANEQFF	TGCGCCAGCAGCCAAGAACGCGGGAGGGCCAATGAGCAGTTCTTC
TRBJ1-1	NA	TRBV5-5	CASSPGGTEAFF	TGTGCCAGCAGCCCGGGGGGGACTGAAGCTTTCTTT
TRBJ2-5	TRBD2	TRBV7-9	CASSQGLAGGEETQYF	TGTGCCAGCAGCCAGGGACTAGCGGGAGGAGAGGAGACCCAGTACTTC
TRBJ2-7	NA	TRBV27	CASSPGSYEQYF	TGTGCCAGCAGTCCAGGATCCTACGAGCAGTACTTC
TRBJ2-1	TRBD1	TRBV5-1	CASSLVPGTGYYNEQFF	TGCGCCAGCAGCTTGGTACCCGGGACAGGGTATTACAATGAGCAGTTCTTC
TRBJ2-7	TRBD1	TRBV9	CASSVVRDRDPLQYF	TGTGCCAGCAGCGTAGTGCGGGACAGGGACCCTCTTCAGTACTTC
TRBJ2-5	TRBD2	TRBV4-2	CASSQEGSGRGGETQYF	TGTGCCAGCAGCCAAGAGGGTAGCGGGAGGGGGGGAGAGACCCAGTACTTC
TRBJ1-5	NA	TRBV19	CASSVGGGGLQPQHF	TGTGCCAGTTCAGTCGGGGGAGGGGGTTTACAGCCCCAGCATTTT
TRBJ2-5	NA	TRBV6-6	CASSWVFRETQYF	TGTGCCAGCAGTTGGGTATTCAGGGAGACCCAGTACTTC
TRBJ2-7	NA	TRBV28	CASSLGLYEQYF	TGTGCCAGCAGTTTAGGCCTCTACGAGCAGTACTTC
TRBJ2-5	NA	TRBV6-1	CASSHRDETQYF	TGTGCCAGCAGTCACAGGGATGAGACCCAGTACTTC
TRBJ1-2	NA	TRBV27	CASSLKQNYGYTF	TGTGCCAGCAGTTTAAAACAGAACTATGGCTACACCTTC
TRBJ1-5	NA	TRBV28	CASSRGRTGFEQPQHF	TGTGCCAGCAGCCGGGGCCGTACAGGGTTCGAACAGCCCCAGCATTTT
TRBJ1-1	NA	TRBV2	CASSGGRGVTDTEAFF	TGTGCCAGCAGTGGGGGGAGGGGGGTAACGGACACTGAAGCTTTCTTT
TRBJ1-4	NA	TRBV9	CASSVSVETFATNEKLFF	TGTGCCAGCAGCGTATCGGTAGAAACGTTTGCAACTAATGAAAAACTGTTTTTT
TRBJ2-3	TRBD2	TRBV7-2	CASSLGLAGALYSTDTQYF	TGTGCCAGCAGCTTAGGACTAGCGGGAGCGCTGTATAGCACAGATACGCAGTATTTT
TRBJ2-7	NA	TRBV5-1	CASSLARQGDEQYF	TGCGCCAGCAGCTTGGCTAGGCAAGGGGACGAGCAGTACTTC
TRBJ1-5	TRBD1	TRBV2	CASSGRTGDNQPQHF	TGTGCCAGCAGCGGGCGGACAGGTGACAATCAGCCCCAGCATTTT
TRBJ1-2	TRBD1	TRBV5-1	CASRGGRDWHYGYTF	TGCGCCAGCAGAGGGGGCCGGGACTGGCACTATGGCTACACCTTC
TRBJ1-2	NA	TRBV5-5	CASSLQGRGYGYTF	TGTGCCAGCAGCTTGCAAGGCAGAGGTTATGGCTACACCTTC
TRBJ1-1	NA	TRBV27	CASKIGSTEAFF	TGTGCCAGCAAGATAGGGAGCACTGAAGCTTTCTTT
TRBJ1-3	NA	TRBV4-1	CASSQDRTLSGNTIYF	TGCGCCAGCAGCCAAGATCGGACACTCTCTGGAAACACCATATATTTT
TRBJ1-2	NA	TRBV7-9	CASSLADRWNGYTF	TGTGCCAGCAGCTTAGCTGACAGGTGGAATGGCTACACCTTC
TRBJ2-2	TRBD2	TRBV30	CAGSRLAGRTGELFF	TGTGCCGGGAGTCGACTAGCGGGGAGAACCGGGGAGCTGTTTTTT
TRBJ2-7	TRBD2	TRBV4-2	CASSLGTSGRGYEQYF	TGTGCCAGCAGCCTGGGGACTAGCGGGAGAGGGTACGAGCAGTACTTC
TRBJ2-1	NA	TRBV7-9	CASSYSRGEQFF	TGTGCCAGCAGCTATTCAAGGGGGGAGCAGTTCTTC
TRBJ2-7	NA	TRBV30	CAWASGPPYEQYF	TGTGCCTGGGCAAGCGGGCCACCCTACGAGCAGTACTTC
TRBJ2-7	TRBD2	TRBV5-1	CASSPLSPGLGGYYEQYF	TGCGCCAGCAGCCCGCTCTCTCCGGGACTAGGGGGTTACTACGAGCAGTACTTC
TRBJ1-3	NA	TRBV29-1	CSVRVPGRGNTIYF	TGCAGCGTTCGGGTCCCCGGGAGAGGAAACACCATATATTTT
TRBJ1-2	TRBD1	TRBV27	CASSSGTGGFGYTF	TGTGCCAGCAGTTCAGGGACAGGGGGTTTTGGCTACACCTTC
TRBJ2-7	TRBD1	TRBV29-1	CSVGGTGREQYF	TGCAGCGTTGGTGGGACAGGCAGAGAGCAGTACTTC
TRBJ1-1	TRBD1	TRBV4-1	CASSLDRAAEAFF	TGCGCCAGCAGCCTGGACAGGGCTGCTGAAGCTTTCTTT
TRBJ2-6	NA	TRBV7-3	CASSAGDYRSGANVLTF	TGTGCCAGCAGCGCAGGGGACTATCGATCTGGGGCCAACGTCCTGACTTTC
TRBJ2-7	NA	TRBV28	CASSLAQAEQYF	TGTGCCAGCAGTTTGGCACAGGCCGAGCAGTACTTC
TRBJ2-7	TRBD2	TRBV9	CASSPREVPSYEQYF	TGTGCCAGCAGCCCCCGGGAGGTCCCTTCCTACGAGCAGTACTTC
TRBJ2-1	TRBD2	TRBV7-3	CASSSRTSGYNEQFF	TGTGCCAGCAGCTCCCGGACTAGCGGTTACAATGAGCAGTTCTTC
TRBJ1-1	TRBD1	TRBV4-2	CASCDRAPEAFF	TGTGCCAGCTGCGACAGGGCCCCGGAGGCTTTCTTT
TRBJ2-7	TRBD1	TRBV4-1	CASSWDPDRADEQYF	TGCGCCAGCAGCTGGGATCCCGACAGGGCCGACGAGCAGTACTTC
TRBJ2-7	TRBD2	TRBV2	CASRGSGLAPGEQYF	TGTGCCAGCAGGGGTTCGGGACTAGCCCCAGGCGAGCAGTACTTC
TRBJ2-3	NA	TRBV29-1	CSAGRMGETQYF	TGCAGCGCCGGCCGAATGGGAGAAACGCAGTATTTT
TRBJ2-7	TRBD1	TRBV10-2	CASSQGQADTYEQYF	TGCGCCAGCAGCCAGGGACAGGCCGACACCTACGAGCAGTACTTC
TRBJ2-2	NA	TRBV5-6	CASSLTSFGELFF	TGTGCCAGCAGCTTAACTAGTTTTGGGGAGCTGTTTTTT
TRBJ2-5	NA	TRBV13	CASSLEGKETQYF	TGTGCCAGCAGCTTAGAGGGGAAAGAGACCCAGTACTTC
TRBJ1-2	TRBD1	TRBV4-3	CASSPDRGHGYTF	TGCGCCAGCAGTCCGGACAGGGGTCATGGCTACACCTTC